These T cell receptor beta chains were read from a single sample in a study of blood T cell repertoires in COVID-19. The table came from immunoSEQ multiplex PCR; TCRdb's copy has only in-frame clones and leaves some out. The table has roughly 360,000 clones, over 75% seen once; the top ten hold approximately 1.2%. Sequences were obtained from PBMCs or T cells enriched from blood (not recorded which). Every receptor here comes from a man younger than 40 who had recovered from COVID-19. Each CDR3 is given with its conserved first and last residue. The D gene is left open where the match is weak. The size entry is marked missing in some rows and otherwise reads once, few, many or a size class.

d_call: .; j_call: TRBJ2-6; clone_size: .; v_call: TRBV30; cdr3_nt: TGTGCCTGGAGTGTAACCCTCGCAGGGGCTGGGGCCAACGTCCTGACTTTC; cdr3_aa: CAWSVTLAGAGANVLTF
d_call: .; j_call: TRBJ1-5; clone_size: .; v_call: TRBV19; cdr3_nt: TGTGCCAGTATGGGCCGGGGGACCAATCAGCCCCAGCATTTT; cdr3_aa: CASMGRGTNQPQHF
d_call: .; j_call: TRBJ1-2; clone_size: .; v_call: TRBV20-1; cdr3_nt: TGCAGTGCTAGTGTCGGGACATCGTTAAACTATGGCTACACCTTC; cdr3_aa: CSASVGTSLNYGYTF
d_call: TRBD2; j_call: TRBJ2-1; clone_size: .; v_call: TRBV7-9; cdr3_nt: TGTGCCAGCAGCTTAGGTAGCGGGGGGGCCCTTGAGCAGTTCTTC; cdr3_aa: CASSLGSGGALEQFF
d_call: .; j_call: TRBJ1-1; clone_size: .; v_call: TRBV11-2; cdr3_nt: TGTGCCAGCAGCTTAACCCGGAGCACTGAAGCTTTCTTT; cdr3_aa: CASSLTRSTEAFF
d_call: TRBD1; j_call: TRBJ1-6; clone_size: .; v_call: TRBV10-3; cdr3_nt: TGTGCCATCAGCGGCGTAAGGGGGCAGGGAGTGGATTCACCCCTCCACTTT; cdr3_aa: CAISGVRGQGVDSPLHF
d_call: TRBD1; j_call: TRBJ1-5; clone_size: .; v_call: TRBV19; cdr3_nt: TGTGCCAGTAGCTGGACAGGGGATCAGCCCCAGCATTTT; cdr3_aa: CASSWTGDQPQHF
d_call: TRBD1; j_call: TRBJ1-2; clone_size: .; v_call: TRBV3-1/TRBV3-2; cdr3_nt: TGTGCCAGCAGCCAAGGGAGGACAGGGGTCCATGGCTACACCTTC; cdr3_aa: CASSQGRTGVHGYTF
d_call: .; j_call: TRBJ1-1; clone_size: .; v_call: TRBV7-8; cdr3_nt: TGTGCCAGCAGCTTCACCGGGAGCACTGAAGCTTTCTTT; cdr3_aa: CASSFTGSTEAFF
d_call: .; j_call: TRBJ2-7; clone_size: .; v_call: TRBV12-3/TRBV12-4; cdr3_nt: TGTGCCAGCACAAACTTCTACGAGCAGTACTTC; cdr3_aa: CASTNFYEQYF
d_call: TRBD1; j_call: TRBJ1-4; clone_size: .; v_call: TRBV3-1/TRBV3-2; cdr3_nt: TGTGCCAGCAGCCAAGCCGACAGGGCTGGAAAACTGTTTTTT; cdr3_aa: CASSQADRAGKLFF
d_call: .; j_call: TRBJ1-2; clone_size: .; v_call: TRBV6-6; cdr3_nt: TGTGCCAGCAGTCGCCTCGAAGGAGACGCTACTAACTATGGCTACACCTTC; cdr3_aa: CASSRLEGDATNYGYTF
d_call: .; j_call: TRBJ2-7; clone_size: .; v_call: TRBV30; cdr3_nt: TGTGCCTGGAGCGCGCCTCGCTACGAGCAGTACTTC; cdr3_aa: CAWSAPRYEQYF
d_call: .; j_call: TRBJ1-2; clone_size: .; v_call: TRBV3-1/TRBV3-2; cdr3_nt: TGTGCCAGCAGTCCTTCGGGGAACTTAAACTATGGCTACACCTTC; cdr3_aa: CASSPSGNLNYGYTF
d_call: TRBD1; j_call: TRBJ2-7; clone_size: few; v_call: TRBV5-5; cdr3_nt: TGTGCCAGCAGTTTGTCCGGGACAGGGGTCTACGAGCAGTACTTC; cdr3_aa: CASSLSGTGVYEQYF
d_call: TRBD2; j_call: TRBJ2-3; clone_size: .; v_call: TRBV7-2; cdr3_nt: TGTGCCAGCAGACGCGCTTTACTAGCGGGGGGGCGTAGCACAGATACGCAGTATTTT; cdr3_aa: CASRRALLAGGRSTDTQYF
d_call: .; j_call: TRBJ1-1; clone_size: few; v_call: TRBV9; cdr3_nt: TGTGCCAGCAGCGTAGCTCCCGTGGTGAGCACTGAAGCTTTCTTT; cdr3_aa: CASSVAPVVSTEAFF
d_call: .; j_call: TRBJ2-5; clone_size: .; v_call: TRBV12-3/TRBV12-4; cdr3_nt: TGTGCCAGCAGTTTAGGCGAAGAGACCCAGTACTTC; cdr3_aa: CASSLGEETQYF
d_call: .; j_call: TRBJ2-1; clone_size: .; v_call: TRBV3-1/TRBV3-2; cdr3_nt: TGTGCCAGCAGCCAAGATCCGGGGATCGGTGAGCAGTTCTTC; cdr3_aa: CASSQDPGIGEQFF
d_call: .; j_call: TRBJ2-7; clone_size: .; v_call: TRBV10-1; cdr3_nt: TGCGCCAGCAGCCTGTCGGTCCCCTACGAGCAGTACTTC; cdr3_aa: CASSLSVPYEQYF
d_call: .; j_call: TRBJ2-1; clone_size: .; v_call: TRBV5-4; cdr3_nt: TGTGCCAGCAGCTTGATCAATAATGAGCAGTTCTTC; cdr3_aa: CASSLINNEQFF
d_call: .; j_call: TRBJ2-1; clone_size: .; v_call: TRBV2; cdr3_nt: TGTGCCAGCAGTGAAGACTCAAATGAGCAGTTCTTC; cdr3_aa: CASSEDSNEQFF
d_call: .; j_call: TRBJ1-5; clone_size: .; v_call: TRBV7-2; cdr3_nt: TGTGCCAGCAGCTTAGGCCCGAACTTACCCCAGCATTTT; cdr3_aa: CASSLGPNLPQHF
d_call: TRBD1; j_call: TRBJ1-1; clone_size: .; v_call: TRBV5-1; cdr3_nt: TGCGCCAGCAGCTTTGGAGGGGGACAGCAGAACACTGAAGCTTTCTTT; cdr3_aa: CASSFGGGQQNTEAFF
d_call: .; j_call: TRBJ2-4; clone_size: .; v_call: TRBV6-1; cdr3_nt: TGTGCCAGCAGTGAAGGTCCGGGTGGTCTAGCCAAAAACATTCAGTACTTC; cdr3_aa: CASSEGPGGLAKNIQYF
d_call: .; j_call: TRBJ1-1; clone_size: .; v_call: TRBV7-2; cdr3_nt: TGTGCCAGCAGCCTACAGGGAGCAGGGATCACTGAAGCTTTCTTT; cdr3_aa: CASSLQGAGITEAFF
d_call: .; j_call: TRBJ1-6; clone_size: .; v_call: TRBV27; cdr3_nt: TGTGCCAGCAGTGTATGGACAGCCTATAATTCACCCCTCCACTTT; cdr3_aa: CASSVWTAYNSPLHF
d_call: .; j_call: TRBJ1-2; clone_size: .; v_call: TRBV6-2/TRBV6-3; cdr3_nt: TGTGCCAGCGGCCCGCGGAGGGACTATGGCTACACCTTC; cdr3_aa: CASGPRRDYGYTF
d_call: .; j_call: TRBJ1-6; clone_size: .; v_call: TRBV11-2; cdr3_nt: TGTGCCAGCAGCCCCCAGGGGAGGGATTCACCCCTCCACTTT; cdr3_aa: CASSPQGRDSPLHF
d_call: TRBD1; j_call: TRBJ2-7; clone_size: .; v_call: TRBV20-1; cdr3_nt: TGCAGTGCTAGTAGCGGGACAGGGGGCTGGAGGGAGCAGTACTTC; cdr3_aa: CSASSGTGGWREQYF
d_call: .; j_call: TRBJ1-4; clone_size: once; v_call: TRBV30; cdr3_nt: TGTGCCTGTACTCTACTTAGGGGCCCCTCCGAAAAACTGTTTTTT; cdr3_aa: CACTLLRGPSEKLFF
d_call: .; j_call: TRBJ1-2; clone_size: .; v_call: TRBV6-4; cdr3_nt: TGTGCCAGCAGTGACTCGGGGGGGCGTTCCGTTTATGGCTACACCTTC; cdr3_aa: CASSDSGGRSVYGYTF
d_call: .; j_call: TRBJ1-2; clone_size: .; v_call: TRBV11-2; cdr3_nt: TGTGCCAGCAGCTTACTGAGGGAGAACGGCTACACCTTC; cdr3_aa: CASSLLRENGYTF
d_call: .; j_call: TRBJ1-6; clone_size: .; v_call: TRBV4-2; cdr3_nt: TGTGCCAGCAGCCAAGGGCCAGGCAGGGATTTTTCACCCCTCCACTTT; cdr3_aa: CASSQGPGRDFSPLHF
d_call: TRBD1; j_call: TRBJ1-6; clone_size: .; v_call: TRBV5-4; cdr3_nt: TGTGCCAGCAGCTTGAGTACAGGGGGACGAAATTCACCCCTCCACTTT; cdr3_aa: CASSLSTGGRNSPLHF
d_call: TRBD1; j_call: TRBJ2-1; clone_size: .; v_call: TRBV5-1; cdr3_nt: TGCGCCAGCAGCTTAGGACAGGGTTCGAATGAGCAGTTCTTC; cdr3_aa: CASSLGQGSNEQFF
d_call: .; j_call: TRBJ2-7; clone_size: .; v_call: TRBV5-6; cdr3_nt: TGTGCCAGCAGCTTGATCCAGGGAAACTACGAGCAGTACTTC; cdr3_aa: CASSLIQGNYEQYF
d_call: .; j_call: TRBJ1-6; clone_size: once; v_call: TRBV21-1; cdr3_nt: TGTGCCAGCAGTCAACAGGGTTCCTATAATTCACCCCTCCACTTT; cdr3_aa: CASSQQGSYNSPLHF
d_call: TRBD1; j_call: TRBJ1-6; clone_size: .; v_call: TRBV11-2; cdr3_nt: TGTGCCAGCAGCGTCACAGGGGGAGAGAATTCACCCCTCCACTTT; cdr3_aa: CASSVTGGENSPLHF
d_call: TRBD1; j_call: TRBJ1-1; clone_size: .; v_call: TRBV4-1; cdr3_nt: TGCGCCAGCAGCCAACTTGGGCCGGGACAGGGATACAAGGGGGCTTTCTTT; cdr3_aa: CASSQLGPGQGYKGAFF
d_call: TRBD1; j_call: TRBJ2-7; clone_size: .; v_call: TRBV5-6; cdr3_nt: TGTGCCAGCAGCTCACGGAGAACGGGACAGGAGCCCTACGAGCAGTACTTC; cdr3_aa: CASSSRRTGQEPYEQYF
d_call: .; j_call: TRBJ1-5; clone_size: .; v_call: TRBV19; cdr3_nt: TGTGCCAGTAGTAGATTCCCGAGGCAGCCCCAGCATTTT; cdr3_aa: CASSRFPRQPQHF
d_call: .; j_call: TRBJ1-2; clone_size: .; v_call: TRBV21-1; cdr3_nt: TGTGCCAGCAGCAATCGTTCGAGAGGGGGCGAGGATGGCTACACCTTC; cdr3_aa: CASSNRSRGGEDGYTF
d_call: TRBD1; j_call: TRBJ1-3; clone_size: .; v_call: TRBV7-9; cdr3_nt: TGTGCCAGCAGCTTAGTTTCTCTACCGGACAGGGACTTTGGAAACACCATATATTTT; cdr3_aa: CASSLVSLPDRDFGNTIYF
d_call: .; j_call: TRBJ1-3; clone_size: .; v_call: TRBV16; cdr3_nt: TGTGCCAGCAGCGTTCTAAGCTCTGGAAACACCATATATTTT; cdr3_aa: CASSVLSSGNTIYF
d_call: TRBD1; j_call: TRBJ1-4; clone_size: .; v_call: TRBV11-2; cdr3_nt: TGTGCCAGCAGCTTCTCACGACAGGGAAATGAAAAACTGTTTTTT; cdr3_aa: CASSFSRQGNEKLFF
d_call: .; j_call: TRBJ1-2; clone_size: .; v_call: TRBV27; cdr3_nt: TGTGCCAGCAGTCAAAGACAGACTGCCTATGGCTACACCTTC; cdr3_aa: CASSQRQTAYGYTF
d_call: .; j_call: TRBJ1-6; clone_size: .; v_call: TRBV7-6; cdr3_nt: TGTGCCAGCAGCTCAGGGGATTCACCCCTCCACTTT; cdr3_aa: CASSSGDSPLHF
d_call: .; j_call: TRBJ1-2; clone_size: .; v_call: TRBV6-5; cdr3_nt: TGTGCCAGCAGCTCTCTCTCGGACAGAGCGTATGGCTACACCTTC; cdr3_aa: CASSSLSDRAYGYTF
d_call: TRBD1; j_call: TRBJ1-3; clone_size: .; v_call: TRBV19; cdr3_nt: TGTGCCAGTACCCCGGACAGGGGGATTGGAAACACCATATATTTT; cdr3_aa: CASTPDRGIGNTIYF
d_call: .; j_call: TRBJ1-2; clone_size: .; v_call: TRBV25-1; cdr3_nt: TGTGCCAGCAGTGTTCCGGGGGGAGGCTACACCTTC; cdr3_aa: CASSVPGGGYTF
d_call: .; j_call: TRBJ2-1; clone_size: few; v_call: TRBV2; cdr3_nt: TGTGCCAGCAGTGACAGGGCTTACTACAATGAGCAGTTCTTC; cdr3_aa: CASSDRAYYNEQFF
d_call: TRBD1; j_call: TRBJ1-1; clone_size: .; v_call: TRBV14; cdr3_nt: TGTGCCAGCAGCGAAACAGGGGCTTTTAACACTGAAGCTTTCTTT; cdr3_aa: CASSETGAFNTEAFF
d_call: TRBD2; j_call: TRBJ2-7; clone_size: .; v_call: TRBV5-1; cdr3_nt: TGCGCCAGCAGCTCCGGGACTAGCGCCGACGAGCAGTACTTC; cdr3_aa: CASSSGTSADEQYF
d_call: .; j_call: TRBJ2-2; clone_size: .; v_call: TRBV6-1; cdr3_nt: TGTGCCAGCAGCGTAGCACAGGGAAACACCGGGGAGCTGTTTTTT; cdr3_aa: CASSVAQGNTGELFF
d_call: TRBD1; j_call: TRBJ2-3; clone_size: many; v_call: TRBV11-2; cdr3_nt: TGTGCCAGCAGCTTTAGAGACAGGGATCGTATCGGCACAGATACGCAGTATTTT; cdr3_aa: CASSFRDRDRIGTDTQYF
d_call: TRBD1; j_call: TRBJ1-5; clone_size: .; v_call: TRBV15; cdr3_nt: TGTGCCACCAGCAGACCACAGGGGAGCAATCAGCCCCAGCATTTT; cdr3_aa: CATSRPQGSNQPQHF